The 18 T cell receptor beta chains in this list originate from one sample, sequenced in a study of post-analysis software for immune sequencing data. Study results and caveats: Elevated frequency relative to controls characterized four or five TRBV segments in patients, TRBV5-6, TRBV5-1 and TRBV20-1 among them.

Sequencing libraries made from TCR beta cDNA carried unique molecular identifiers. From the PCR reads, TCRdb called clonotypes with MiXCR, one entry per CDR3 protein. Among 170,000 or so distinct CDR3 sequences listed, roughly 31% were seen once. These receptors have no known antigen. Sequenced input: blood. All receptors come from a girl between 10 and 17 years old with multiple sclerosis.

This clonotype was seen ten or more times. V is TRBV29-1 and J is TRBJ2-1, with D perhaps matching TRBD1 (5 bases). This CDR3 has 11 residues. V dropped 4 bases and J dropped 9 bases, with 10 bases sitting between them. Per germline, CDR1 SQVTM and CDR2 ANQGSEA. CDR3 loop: CSVVVRGEQFF. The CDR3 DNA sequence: TGCAGCGTTGTTGTTAGGGGTGAGCAGTTCTTC.

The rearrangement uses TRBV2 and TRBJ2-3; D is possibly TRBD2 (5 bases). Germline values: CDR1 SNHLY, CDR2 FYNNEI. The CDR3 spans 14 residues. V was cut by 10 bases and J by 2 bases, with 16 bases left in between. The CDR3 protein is CATLGSPYTDTQYF. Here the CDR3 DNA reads TGTGCCACCCTTGGGAGTCCTTACACAGATACGCAGTATTTT.

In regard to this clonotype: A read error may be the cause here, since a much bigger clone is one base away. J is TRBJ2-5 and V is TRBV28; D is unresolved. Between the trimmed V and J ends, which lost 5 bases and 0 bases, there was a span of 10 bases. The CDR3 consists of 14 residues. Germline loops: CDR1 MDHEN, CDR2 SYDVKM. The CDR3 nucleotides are TGTGCCAGCAGTGCCCCCTCGTACCAAGAGACCCAGTACTTC. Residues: CASSAPSYQETQYF.

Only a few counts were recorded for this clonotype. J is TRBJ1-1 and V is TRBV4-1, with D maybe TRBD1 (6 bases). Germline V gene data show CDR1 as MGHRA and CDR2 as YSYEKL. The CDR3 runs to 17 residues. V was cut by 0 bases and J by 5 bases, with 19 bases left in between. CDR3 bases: TGCGCCAGCAGCCAAGATCGGGATCAGGGGTATCTTACTGAAGCTTTCTTT. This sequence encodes CASSQDRDQGYLTEAFF.

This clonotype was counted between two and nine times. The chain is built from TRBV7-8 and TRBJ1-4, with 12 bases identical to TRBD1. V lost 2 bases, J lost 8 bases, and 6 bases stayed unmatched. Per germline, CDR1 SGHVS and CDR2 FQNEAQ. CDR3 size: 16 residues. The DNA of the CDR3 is TGTGCCAGCAGCTTATTTTCCGGGACAGGGGGCGAAAAACTGTTTTTT. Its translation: CASSLFSGTGGEKLFF. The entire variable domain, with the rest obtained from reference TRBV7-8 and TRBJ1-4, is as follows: GAGVSQSPRYKVAKRGQDVALRCDPISGHVSLFWYQQALGQGPEFLTYFQNEAQLDKSGLPSDRFFAERPEGSVSTLKIQRTQQEDSAVYLCASSLFSGTGGEKLFFGSGTQLSVL.

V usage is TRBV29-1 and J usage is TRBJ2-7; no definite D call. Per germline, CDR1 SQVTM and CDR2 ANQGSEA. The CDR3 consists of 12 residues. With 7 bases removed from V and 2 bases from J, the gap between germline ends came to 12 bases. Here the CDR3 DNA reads TGCAGCGGAAAGACGGAGCCCTACGAGCAGTACTTC. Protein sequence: CSGKTEPYEQYF.

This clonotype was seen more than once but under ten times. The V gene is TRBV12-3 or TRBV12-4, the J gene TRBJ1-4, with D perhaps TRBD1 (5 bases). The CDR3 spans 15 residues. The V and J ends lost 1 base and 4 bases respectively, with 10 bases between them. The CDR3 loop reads CASSLDRWLNEKLFF. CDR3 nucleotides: TGTGCCAGCAGTTTAGACAGGTGGCTTAATGAAAAACTGTTTTTT.

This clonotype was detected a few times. CDR3 residues: CASSQAAEAFF. The CDR3 coding sequence is TGTGCCAGCAGCCAAGCGGCCGAAGCTTTCTTT. The chain combines TRBV3-1 with TRBJ1-1; D remains ambiguous. Germline V gene sequence: CDR1 LGHDT, CDR2 YNNKEL (reference sequence). Trimming shortened V by 1 base and J by 8 bases, and 5 bases separated the two germline ends. The CDR3 length is 11 residues.

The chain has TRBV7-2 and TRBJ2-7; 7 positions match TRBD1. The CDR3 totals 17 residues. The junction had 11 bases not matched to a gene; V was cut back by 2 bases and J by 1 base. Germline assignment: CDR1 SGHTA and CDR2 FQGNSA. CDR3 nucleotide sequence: TGTGCCAGCAGCTTACCCACAGGGGTGGGGCTTTCCTACGAGCAGTACTTC. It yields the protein CASSLPTGVGLSYEQYF.

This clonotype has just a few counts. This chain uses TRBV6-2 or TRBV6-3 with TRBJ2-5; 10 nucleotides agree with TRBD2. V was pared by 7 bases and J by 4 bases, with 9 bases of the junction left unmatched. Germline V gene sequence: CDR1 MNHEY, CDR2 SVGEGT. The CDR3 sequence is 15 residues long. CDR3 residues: CASTPLRLAGETQYF. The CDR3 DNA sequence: TGTGCCAGCACCCCACTAAGACTAGCGGGAGAGACCCAGTACTTC.

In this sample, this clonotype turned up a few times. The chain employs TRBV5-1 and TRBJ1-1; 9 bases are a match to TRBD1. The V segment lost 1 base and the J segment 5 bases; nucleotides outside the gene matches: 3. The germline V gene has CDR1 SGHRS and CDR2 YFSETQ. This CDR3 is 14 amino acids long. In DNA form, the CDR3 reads TGCGCCAGCAGCTTGAGTGGGACAGGGACTGAAGCTTTCTTT. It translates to CASSLSGTGTEAFF.

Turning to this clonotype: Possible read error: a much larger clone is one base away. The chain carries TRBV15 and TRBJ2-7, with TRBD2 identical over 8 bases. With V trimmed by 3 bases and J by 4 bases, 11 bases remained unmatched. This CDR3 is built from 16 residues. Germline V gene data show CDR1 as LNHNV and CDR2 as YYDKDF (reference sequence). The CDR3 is CATSSEPSGSGYEQYF. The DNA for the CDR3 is TGTGCCACCAGCAGCGAGCCCAGCGGGAGCGGATACGAGCAGTACTTC.

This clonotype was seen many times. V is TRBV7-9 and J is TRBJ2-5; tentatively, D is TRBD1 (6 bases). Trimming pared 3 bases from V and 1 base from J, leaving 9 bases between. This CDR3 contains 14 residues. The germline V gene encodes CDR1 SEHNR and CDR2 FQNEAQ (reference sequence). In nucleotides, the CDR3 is TGTGCCAGCAGCTTCCGGGACACCCAAGAGACCCAGTACTTC. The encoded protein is CASSFRDTQETQYF.

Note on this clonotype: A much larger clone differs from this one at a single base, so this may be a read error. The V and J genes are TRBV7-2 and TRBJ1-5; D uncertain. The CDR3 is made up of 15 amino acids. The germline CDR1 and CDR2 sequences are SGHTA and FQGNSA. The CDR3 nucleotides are TGTGTCAGCAGCTGGGGATCAATGGGGAATCAGCCCCAGCATTTT. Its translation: CVSSWGSMGNQPQHF. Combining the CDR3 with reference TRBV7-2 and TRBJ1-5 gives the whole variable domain GAGVSQSPSNKVTEKGKDVELRCDPISGHTALYWYRQSLGQGLEFLIYFQGNSAPDKSGLPSDRFSAERTGGSVSTLTIQRTQQEDSAVYLCVSSWGSMGNQPQHFGDGTRLSIL.

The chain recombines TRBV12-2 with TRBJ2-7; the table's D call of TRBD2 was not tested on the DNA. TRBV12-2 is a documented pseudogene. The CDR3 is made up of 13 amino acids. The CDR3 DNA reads TGTGCAAGTCGCCCTCCCACGTTGAGGGAGCAGTACTTC. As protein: CASRPPTLREQYF.

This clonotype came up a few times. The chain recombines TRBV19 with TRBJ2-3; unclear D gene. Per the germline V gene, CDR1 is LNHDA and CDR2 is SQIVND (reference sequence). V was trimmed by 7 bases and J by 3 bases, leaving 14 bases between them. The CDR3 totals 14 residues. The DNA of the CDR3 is TGTGCCAGTAAGGTCGGTTTGGATACAGATACGCAGTATTTT. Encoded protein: CASKVGLDTDTQYF.

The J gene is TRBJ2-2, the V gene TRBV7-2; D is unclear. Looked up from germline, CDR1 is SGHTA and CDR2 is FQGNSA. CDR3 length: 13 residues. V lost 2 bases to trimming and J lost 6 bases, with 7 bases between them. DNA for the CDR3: TGTGCCAGCAGCTTAAGGACCCCCGGGGAGCTGTTTTTT. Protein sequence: CASSLRTPGELFF.

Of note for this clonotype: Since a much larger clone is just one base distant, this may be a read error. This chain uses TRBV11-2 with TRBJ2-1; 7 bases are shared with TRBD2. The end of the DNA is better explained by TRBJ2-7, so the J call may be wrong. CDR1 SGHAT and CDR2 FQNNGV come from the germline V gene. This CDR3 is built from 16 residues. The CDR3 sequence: CASSFILASSYNEQYF. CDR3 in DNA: TGTGCCAGCAGCTTTATACTAGCGAGCTCCTACAATGAGCAGTACTTC.